This TCR beta chain originates from a study of cytomegalovirus exposure and HLA in healthy donors. About the research overall: In a later analysis, it was reported that the approximately 110 validation repertoires had been produced on the same platform as the 700 or so repertoires belonging to the first cohort.

As regards this clone: What it binds is not known.

General study points: According to reports, the classifier identified cytomegalovirus status with high specificity and sensitivity. The study designated 150 to 200 TCR beta chains cytomegalovirus-associated.

This CDR3 is built from 16 residues. J lost 5 bases, V lost 5 bases, and 12 bases had no gene match. Germline loops: CDR1 SEHNR, CDR2 FQNEAQ (reference sequence). Measured with immunoSEQ multiplex PCR; TCRdb has only the in-frame clones, and not every one. The sample contains under 200,000 clones, roughly nine tenths of which appear only once. The receptor comes from a woman aged 18-30 years in good health and CMV-seropositive. V usage is TRBV7-9 and J usage is TRBJ2-1; 7 bases line up with TRBD1. The sequencing input was PBMCs. The CDR3 DNA reads as TGTGCCAGCAGCCATACGAACAGGGGTGTTGACAATGAGCAGTTCTTC. Amino acid sequence: CASSHTNRGVDNEQFF.